The 31 T cell receptor beta chains below were found in one sample sequenced in a study of T cells in Graves' hyperthyroidism and ophthalmopathy. Amplification targeted TCR beta CDR3 regions from RNA transcripts. Initially, a first-round RT-PCR of the TCR CDR3 employed the HTBI primer set. One entry per CDR3 protein, called by TCRdb with MiXCR from the multiplex PCR reads. The sample consists of a few hundred thousand distinct CDR3 sequences, approximately 18% of them appearing once. The sequencing input was blood. The receptors were gathered from a man aged 18 to 35 with Graves' ophthalmopathy.

This clonotype was seen only a few times. J is TRBJ2-3 and V is TRBV6-2 or TRBV6-3; D unclear. Germline CDR1 MNHEY, CDR2 SVGEGT. CDR3 length: 13 amino acids. V was cut by 8 bases and J by 2 bases, with 11 bases left in between. The CDR3 nucleotides are TGTGCCAGCGCGGCAACCCACACAGATACGCAGTATTTT. Its translation: CASAATHTDTQYF.

Many counts were recorded for this clonotype. The V call is TRBV2, the J call TRBJ2-7; D ambiguous. The CDR3 sequence is 16 residues long. Germline assignment: CDR1 SNHLY and CDR2 FYNNEI. Trimming cost V 7 bases and J 2 bases, with 21 bases left between them. CDR3 region: CASIMALLGSTYEQYF. The CDR3 DNA sequence: TGTGCCAGCATTATGGCCCTCCTGGGTTCGACCTACGAGCAGTACTTC.

The CDR3: CASSIEPMNTEAFF. In nucleotides, the CDR3 is TGTGCCAGTAGTATAGAGCCGATGAACACTGAAGCTTTCTTT. The chain links TRBV19 to TRBJ1-1; D remains unclear. The CDR3 runs 14 residues. Germline CDR1 reads LNHDA; CDR2 reads SQIVND (reference sequence). V lost 0 bases to trimming and J lost 0 bases, with 5 bases between them.

In this sample, this clonotype turned up many times. This chain links TRBV2 with TRBJ1-4, with D possibly being TRBD1 (5 bases). The V end was cut by 9 bases, the J end by 4 bases, with 6 bases between. Germline CDR1 SNHLY, CDR2 FYNNEI. This CDR3 has 11 amino acids. The DNA for the CDR3 is TGTGCCAGGGGGGGTAATGAAAAACTGTTTTTT. Its protein is CARGGNEKLFF.

This clonotype came up a few times. J is TRBJ1-1 and V is TRBV5-4; weak D call: TRBD1 (6 bases). The CDR3 runs to 15 residues. Trimming stripped 4 bases from V and 2 bases from J, with 15 bases between. Germline V gene lookup returns CDR1 SGHNT and CDR2 YYREEE (reference sequence). CDR3: CASSPGGGQNTEAFF. DNA of the CDR3: TGTGCCAGCAGCCCCGGTGGGGGACAAAACACTGAAGCTTTCTTT.

This clonotype was recorded a few times. The CDR3 is CASSYSGAVAKNIQYF. As DNA, the CDR3 is TGTGCCAGCAGTTACTCGGGGGCCGTAGCCAAAAACATTCAGTACTTC. The chain joins TRBV6-6 to TRBJ2-4, with D tentatively TRBD1 (6 bases). V lost 0 bases and J 0 bases, leaving 9 bases between the germline ends. The CDR3 totals 16 residues. Germline V gene lookup returns CDR1 MNHNY and CDR2 SVGAGI (reference sequence).

This clonotype showed up just a few times. The CDR3 is CSVEGRDTQYF. CDR3 coding DNA: TGCAGCGTTGAGGGACGGGATACGCAGTATTTT. This chain joins TRBV29-1 and TRBJ2-3; D possibly matches TRBD1 or TRBD2 (5 bases each). With 3 bases removed from V and 6 bases from J, the gap between germline ends came to 7 bases. This CDR3 region has 11 residues. Germline loops: CDR1 SQVTM, CDR2 ANQGSEA.

This clonotype was detected many times. This chain links TRBV5-1 with TRBJ1-1; maybe TRBD1 (6 bases). This CDR3 has 14 residues. The V gene lost 4 bases and the J gene lost 5 bases, with 15 bases spanning the gap. The germline V gene encodes CDR1 SGHRS and CDR2 YFSETQ. The CDR3 DNA sequence: TGCGCCAGCAGCCCCCCCGGGGGCGAGACTGAAGCTTTCTTT. This gives the protein CASSPPGGETEAFF.

This clonotype was picked up many times. V gene TRBV6-1 combines with J gene TRBJ1-1, with D hard to call. The CDR3 totals 11 residues. The germline V gene has CDR1 MNHNS and CDR2 SASEGT. Between the trimmed V and J ends, which lost 11 bases and 4 bases, there was a span of 11 bases. The CDR3 sequence: CAGLGPTEAFF. The CDR3 region has the DNA TGTGCCGGACTCGGGCCCACTGAAGCTTTCTTT.

This clonotype appeared a few times. The chain recombines TRBV3-1 with TRBJ2-1; 7 positions agree with TRBD2. CDR1 and CDR2 from the germline V gene are LGHDT and YNNKEL (reference sequence). The CDR3 length is 17 residues. Trimming cost V 6 bases and J 2 bases; bases outside gene matches: 13. The CDR3 region is CASRLTLGRGTYNEQFF. The CDR3 bases are TGTGCCAGCAGACTAACCCTGGGGCGGGGGACCTACAATGAGCAGTTCTTC.

This clonotype was counted at least ten times. V usage is TRBV20-1 and J usage is TRBJ2-3; 7 nucleotides align to TRBD1. The CDR3 length is 12 residues. Germline V lookup: CDR1 DFQATT, CDR2 SNEGSKA (reference sequence). The V gene end was trimmed by 5 bases and the J gene end by 4 bases; junction bases not matched to a gene: 3. Here the CDR3 reads CSADDRADTQYF. CDR3 DNA sequence: TGCAGTGCTGACGACAGGGCAGATACGCAGTATTTT.

The chain recombines TRBV5-6 with TRBJ2-5; D is ambiguous. The CDR3 spans 13 residues. The germline V and J ends were trimmed by 5 bases and 5 bases, with 13 bases remaining between them. The germline V gene has CDR1 SGHDT and CDR2 YYEEEE. The CDR3 sequence: CASSEEPQETQYF. The CDR3 bases are TGTGCCAGCAGTGAAGAGCCGCAGGAGACCCAGTACTTC.

This clonotype was observed at least ten times. V is TRBV5-8 and J is TRBJ2-3, with D possibly TRBD2 on 6 matching bases. CDR1 and CDR2 (germline): SGHTS, YDEGEE. The CDR3 sequence is 14 residues long. Deletions cut 1 base from V and 7 bases from J, with 13 bases between. CDR3 region: CASSLTLALNTQYF. CDR3 nucleotide sequence: TGTGCCAGCAGCTTGACGCTAGCGCTGAATACGCAGTATTTT.

This clonotype has at least ten counts. Here the CDR3 reads CSIRQGRNQPQHF. Here the CDR3 DNA reads TGCAGTATAAGGCAGGGGCGCAATCAGCCCCAGCATTTT. This chain joins TRBV20-1 and TRBJ1-5; TRBD1 might be the D (6 bases). Looked up from germline, CDR1 is DFQATT and CDR2 is SNEGSKA (reference sequence). The CDR3 length is 13 residues. V lost 8 bases, J lost 2 bases, and 13 bases lay in between.

This clonotype was seen ten or more times. V is TRBV12-3 or TRBV12-4 and J is TRBJ1-2; TRBD1 agrees at 7 bases. After removal of 1 base from V and 6 bases from J, the junction contained 5 bases not matched to a gene. The length of the CDR3 is 14 residues. DNA for the CDR3: TGTGCCAGCAGTTTAGGACAGGGATTCGATGGCTACACCTTC. Protein sequence: CASSLGQGFDGYTF.

This clonotype was detected a few times. This may stem from a read error, because a much larger clone lies one nucleotide away. The J gene is TRBJ2-2, the V gene TRBV2; D ambiguous. Germline V gene lookup returns CDR1 SNHLY and CDR2 FYNNEI. The CDR3 sequence is 12 residues long. V shed 6 bases and J shed 2 bases, with 4 bases lying between them. The CDR3 sequence: CASRVNTGELFF. DNA of the CDR3: TGTGCCAGCAGGGTCAACACCGGGGAGCTGTTTTTT.

There are many counts of this clonotype. The chain uses TRBV6-1 and TRBJ2-3, with D perhaps TRBD1 or TRBD2 (6 bases each). The CDR3 has 14 amino acids. Deletions cut 4 bases from V and 4 bases from J, with 12 bases between. Germline-derived CDR1 and CDR2 are MNHNS and SASEGT. The CDR3 reads CASSGRGEPDTQYF. CDR3 bases: TGTGCCAGCAGTGGTAGGGGGGAGCCAGATACGCAGTATTTT.

Only a few counts were recorded for this clonotype. The rearrangement joins TRBV10-1 to TRBJ1-4; a weak D match, TRBD1 (5 bases). The V gene's germline CDR1 is WNHNN and CDR2 SYGVQD (reference sequence). This CDR3 is built from 13 residues. V was clipped by 4 bases and J by 8 bases, with 11 bases between them. The chain's CDR3 is CASSGRAGEKLFF. In DNA, the CDR3 is TGCGCCAGCAGTGGCAGGGCGGGCGAAAAACTGTTTTTT.

The chain has TRBV30 and TRBJ2-1; TRBD2 agrees at 11 bases. The CDR3 has 15 amino acids. Trimming took 2 bases from V and 5 from J; bases not matched to a gene: 5. Germline assignment: CDR1 GTSNPN and CDR2 SVGIG (reference sequence). The CDR3 DNA follows: TGTGCCTGGAGTCGACTAGCGGGAAATGACAATGAGCAGTTCTTC. Amino acid sequence: CAWSRLAGNDNEQFF.

The gene calls are TRBV10-3 and TRBJ2-2, with TRBD2 matching 13 bases. V shed 6 bases, J shed 3 bases, and the junction held 4 bases outside the gene matches. There are 16 residues in the CDR3. Per the germline V gene, CDR1 is ENHRY and CDR2 is SYGVKD. CDR3 nucleotides: TGTGCCATCAGGCCGACTAGCGGGGGGCACACCGGGGAGCTGTTTTTT. Translation gives CAIRPTSGGHTGELFF.

This clonotype was counted many times. This rearrangement joins TRBV2 to TRBJ2-7, with D perhaps TRBD1 (5 bases). This CDR3 has 12 amino acids. The germline CDR1 and CDR2 sequences are SNHLY and FYNNEI. The germline V and J ends were trimmed by 6 bases and 1 base, with 7 bases remaining between them. The CDR3 bases are TGTGCCAGCAGGGCAGGGTCCTACGAGCAGTACTTC. It is translated as CASRAGSYEQYF. Full variable domain (remainder filled in from reference TRBV2 and TRBJ2-7): EPEVTQTPSHQVTQMGQEVILRCVPISNHLYFYWYRQILGQKVEFLVSFYNNEISEKSEIFDDQFSVERPDGSNFTLKIRSTKLEDSAMYFCASRAGSYEQYFGPGTRLTVT.

This clonotype has a count of ten or more. The chain combines TRBV6-1 with TRBJ1-2, with no clear D. This CDR3 region has 17 residues. Germline V gene sequence: CDR1 MNHNS, CDR2 SASEGT. V lost 6 bases and J 1 base, leaving 21 bases between the germline ends. Written as DNA, the CDR3 is TGTGCCAGCAGGACCTCAACTGGAGGGCAGCTTAACTATGGCTACACCTTC. This codes for CASRTSTGGQLNYGYTF.

With respect to this clonotype: This may be a read error: a much more frequent sequence differs by one nucleotide. V gene TRBV9 combines with J gene TRBJ2-1; 9 positions agree with TRBD2. Germline CDR1 SGDLS, CDR2 YYNGEE. V lost 0 bases, J lost 1 base, and 2 bases stayed unmatched. CDR3 length: 16 residues. DNA for the CDR3: TGTGCCAGCAGCGTAGTAGCGGGGGAGTCCTACAATGAGCAGTTCTTC. This gives the protein CASSVVAGESYNEQFF.

In its sample, this clonotype was seen many times. The chain is built from TRBV10-3 and TRBJ1-4, with 9 bases fitting TRBD1. CDR1 is ENHRY, CDR2 SYGVKD, per germline. The length of the CDR3 is 13 residues. V shed 8 bases, J shed 7 bases, and the junction held 5 bases outside the gene matches. The CDR3 sequence: CAIGDRESEKLFF. The CDR3 coding sequence is TGTGCCATCGGGGACAGGGAGAGTGAAAAACTGTTTTTT.

This CDR3 is CAISETRQDGGYTF. CDR3 sequence (DNA): TGTGCCATCAGTGAGACCCGACAGGATGGAGGCTACACCTTC. V gene TRBV10-3 combines with J gene TRBJ1-2; TRBD1 is a possible D gene (6 bases). Per the germline V gene, CDR1 is ENHRY and CDR2 is SYGVKD. This CDR3 has 14 amino acids. V shed 2 bases and J shed 8 bases, with 15 bases lying between them.

This clonotype was detected many times. The CDR3, as DNA: TGTGCCAGCAGTGCGACAGACTATGGCTACACCTTC. It specifies CASSATDYGYTF. V usage is TRBV12-3 or TRBV12-4 and J usage is TRBJ1-2, with D perhaps TRBD1 (5 bases). Trimming stripped 5 bases from V and 3 bases from J, with 7 bases between. This CDR3 has 12 amino acids.

Of note for this clonotype: A much larger clone differs by one base, so this may be a read error. The rearrangement links TRBV27 to TRBJ1-4, with D tentatively TRBD1 (5 bases). The CDR3 is 13 amino acids. Germline V gene data show CDR1 as MNHEY and CDR2 as SMNVEV (reference sequence). The V end was cut by 6 bases, the J end by 4 bases, with 9 bases between. As DNA, the CDR3 is TGTGCCAGCAGCGGTCAGGGTAATGAAAAACTGTTTTTT. Its translation: CASSGQGNEKLFF. The full variable domain, its missing parts supplied by reference TRBV27 and TRBJ1-4, is EAQVTQNPRYLITVTGKKLTVTCSQNMNHEYMSWYRQDPGLGLRQIYYSMNVEVTDKGDVPEGYKVSRKEKRNFPLILESPSPNQTSLYFCASSGQGNEKLFFGSGTQLSVL.

The V and J genes are TRBV7-2 and TRBJ2-3; 8 bases line up with TRBD2. With V trimmed by 7 bases and J by 3 bases, 12 bases remained unmatched. Germline V gives CDR1 SGHTA, CDR2 FQGNSA. There are 16 residues in the CDR3. CDR3 residues: CASTLGGGAETDTQYF. CDR3 sequence (DNA): TGTGCCAGCACCCTCGGGGGGGGGGCCGAGACAGATACGCAGTATTTT. Supplemented by reference TRBV7-2 and TRBJ2-3, the full variable domain reads GAGVSQSPSNKVTEKGKDVELRCDPISGHTALYWYRQSLGQGLEFLIYFQGNSAPDKSGLPSDRFSAERTGGSVSTLTIQRTQQEDSAVYLCASTLGGGAETDTQYFGPGTRLTVL.

A single count supports this clonotype. The chain couples TRBV28 to TRBJ2-3; 8 bases line up with TRBD1. Germline CDR1 reads MDHEN; CDR2 reads SYDVKM. The CDR3 length is 16 residues. With 5 bases clipped from V and 3 bases from J, the junction kept 10 bases outside the gene matches. The CDR3 DNA sequence: TGTGCCAGCAGTCGCCCCGGGACAGGACTTACAGATACGCAGTATTTT. It codes for CASSRPGTGLTDTQYF. The whole variable domain, filled in from reference TRBV28 and TRBJ2-3, reads DVKVTQSSRYLVKRTGEKVFLECVQDMDHENMFWYRQDPGLGLRLIYFSYDVKMKEKGDIPEGYSVSREKKERFSLILESASTNQTSMYLCASSRPGTGLTDTQYFGPGTRLTVL.

This clonotype appeared many times. V gene TRBV11-2 combines with J gene TRBJ2-5, with a possible D match to TRBD1 (5 bases). The CDR3 spans 15 residues. V shed 2 bases and J shed 2 bases, with 12 bases lying between them. Germline V lookup: CDR1 SGHAT, CDR2 FQNNGV. DNA of the CDR3: TGTGCCAGCAGCTTAAGGACACCGTATCAAGAGACCCAGTACTTC. Amino acids: CASSLRTPYQETQYF.

This clonotype appeared many times. The chain is built from TRBV28 and TRBJ2-7; D is perhaps TRBD2 (5 bases). This CDR3 region has 13 residues. Germline values: CDR1 MDHEN, CDR2 SYDVKM. Trimming left V 6 bases short and J 7 bases short, with 16 bases between. The CDR3 DNA follows: TGTGCCAGCAGGACCAGGACTTTGAGGGAGCAGTACTTC. Protein sequence: CASRTRTLREQYF.